The entry that follows covers one T cell receptor beta chain sequence. Responders labeled with CFSE (about 200,000) were plated with about 200,000 irradiated, violet-dye-labeled stimulators. This record belongs to a study of graft-versus-host responses after intestinal transplantation. Study-level background: Recipients got multivisceral, liver-intestinal, or isolated intestinal transplants.

The protocol was immunoSEQ multiplex PCR, while the TCRdb copy is restricted to in-frame clones and leaves out a portion. This sample carries about 4,700 clones, about 25% of them seen once, and the ten largest clones take roughly a quarter. The V and J ends lost 8 bases and 6 bases, in that order; junction bases with no gene match: 6. The CDR3 totals 14 residues. Looked up from germline, CDR1 is LNHDA and CDR2 is SQIVND (reference sequence). The V gene is TRBV19, the J gene TRBJ2-1; 11 bases align to TRBD2. The sample consisted of alloreactive CD8+ T cells from a mixed lymphocyte reaction culture, taken before transplantation. Regarding subset: CFSE-low proliferating T cells sorted from roughly six-day pre-transplant mixed lymphocyte reaction (GvH or HvG direction). The sequence derives from a human patient who was an organ donor for intestinal transplantation. The CDR3 region has the DNA TGTGCCAGTTCCTTTACTAGCGGGGGCAATGAGCAGTTCTTC. This translates into CASSFTSGGNEQFF.